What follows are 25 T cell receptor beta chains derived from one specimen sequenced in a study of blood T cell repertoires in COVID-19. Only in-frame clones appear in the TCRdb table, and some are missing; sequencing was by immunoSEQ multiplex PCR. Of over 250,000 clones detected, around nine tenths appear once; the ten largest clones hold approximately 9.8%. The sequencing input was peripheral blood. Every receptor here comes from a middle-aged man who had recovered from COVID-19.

The CDR3 DNA follows: TGTGCCAGCAGACGTGACAGGGTCTCCTACGAGCAGTACTTC. Amino acids: CASRRDRVSYEQYF. This chain uses TRBV19 with TRBJ2-7, with TRBD1 matching over 7 bases. J lost 0 bases, V lost 9 bases, and 8 bases had no gene match. CDR3 length: 14 residues. The germline V gene encodes CDR1 LNHDA and CDR2 SQIVND (reference sequence).

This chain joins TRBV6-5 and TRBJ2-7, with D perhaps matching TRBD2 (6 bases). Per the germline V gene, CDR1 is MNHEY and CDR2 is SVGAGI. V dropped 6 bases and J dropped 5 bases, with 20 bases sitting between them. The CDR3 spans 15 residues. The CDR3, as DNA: TGTGCCAGCAGCGACCTTGGAGGGTCTACCCACGAGCAGTACTTC. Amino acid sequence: CASSDLGGSTHEQYF.

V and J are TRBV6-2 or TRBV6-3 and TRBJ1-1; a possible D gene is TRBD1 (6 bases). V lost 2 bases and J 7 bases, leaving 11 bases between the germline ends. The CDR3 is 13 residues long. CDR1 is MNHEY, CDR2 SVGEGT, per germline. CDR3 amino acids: CASSYAAGVEAFF. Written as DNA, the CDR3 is TGTGCCAGCAGTTACGCGGCAGGGGTTGAAGCTTTCTTT.

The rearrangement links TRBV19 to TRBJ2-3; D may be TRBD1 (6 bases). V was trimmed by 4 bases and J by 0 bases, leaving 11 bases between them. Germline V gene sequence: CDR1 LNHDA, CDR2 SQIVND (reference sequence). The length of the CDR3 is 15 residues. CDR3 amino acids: CASSTDSTSTDTQYF. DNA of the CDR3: TGTGCCAGTAGTACGGACAGCACTAGCACAGATACGCAGTATTTT.

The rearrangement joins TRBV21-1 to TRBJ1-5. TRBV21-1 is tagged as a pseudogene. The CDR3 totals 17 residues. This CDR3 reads CASSKMRGGESNQPQHF. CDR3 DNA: TGTGCCAGCAGCAAAATGCGAGGAGGGGAGAGCAATCAGCCCCAGCATTTT.

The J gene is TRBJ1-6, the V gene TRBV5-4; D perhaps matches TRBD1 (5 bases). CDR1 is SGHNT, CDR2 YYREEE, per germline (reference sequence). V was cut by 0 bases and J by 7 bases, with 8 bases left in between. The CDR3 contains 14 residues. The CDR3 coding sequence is TGTGCCAGCAGCTTGGAGACAGCCAATTCACCCCTCCACTTT. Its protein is CASSLETANSPLHF.

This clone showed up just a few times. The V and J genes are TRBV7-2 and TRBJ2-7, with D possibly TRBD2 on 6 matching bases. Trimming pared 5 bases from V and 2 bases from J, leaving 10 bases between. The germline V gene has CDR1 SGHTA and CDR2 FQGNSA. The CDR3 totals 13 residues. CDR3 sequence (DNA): TGTGCCAGCAGCCGGTGGGGGGCCTACGAGCAGTACTTC. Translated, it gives CASSRWGAYEQYF.

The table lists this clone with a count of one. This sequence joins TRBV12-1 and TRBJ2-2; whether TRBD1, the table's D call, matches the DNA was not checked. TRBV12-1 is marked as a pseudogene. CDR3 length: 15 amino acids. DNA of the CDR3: TGTGCCAGCAGCCCAGGGACAGGGTGCGCCGGGGAGCTGTTTTTT. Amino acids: CASSPGTGCAGELFF.

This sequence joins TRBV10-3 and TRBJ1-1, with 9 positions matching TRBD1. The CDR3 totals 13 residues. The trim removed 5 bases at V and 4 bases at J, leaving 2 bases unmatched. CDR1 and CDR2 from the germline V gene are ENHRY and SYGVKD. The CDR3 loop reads CAISRQGGTEAFF. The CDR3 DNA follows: TGTGCCATCAGTAGACAGGGGGGCACTGAAGCTTTCTTT.

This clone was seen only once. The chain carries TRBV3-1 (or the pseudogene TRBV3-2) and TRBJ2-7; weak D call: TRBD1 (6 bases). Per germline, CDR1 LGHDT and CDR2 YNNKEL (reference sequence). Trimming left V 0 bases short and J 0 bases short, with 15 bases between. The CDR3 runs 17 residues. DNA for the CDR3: TGTGCCAGCAGCCAAGATGTCGGGACACCGACCTCCTACGAGCAGTACTTC. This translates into CASSQDVGTPTSYEQYF.

The DNA of the CDR3 is TGTGCCAGCAGCCCTTACGGAGGTACCGGGGGAAGAGATACGCAGTATTTT. This encodes CASSPYGGTGGRDTQYF. The rearrangement joins TRBV9 to TRBJ2-3; D may be TRBD2 (6 bases). The CDR3 spans 17 residues. CDR1 and CDR2 from the germline V gene are SGDLS and YYNGEE. Between the trimmed V and J ends, which lost 4 bases and 5 bases, there was a span of 23 bases.

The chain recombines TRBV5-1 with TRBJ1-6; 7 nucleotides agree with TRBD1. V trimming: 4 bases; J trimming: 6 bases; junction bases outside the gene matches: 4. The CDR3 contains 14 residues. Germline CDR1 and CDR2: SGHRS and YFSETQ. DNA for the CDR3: TGCGCCAGCAGCCCCGGGACAGTTAATTCACCCCTCCACTTT. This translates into CASSPGTVNSPLHF.

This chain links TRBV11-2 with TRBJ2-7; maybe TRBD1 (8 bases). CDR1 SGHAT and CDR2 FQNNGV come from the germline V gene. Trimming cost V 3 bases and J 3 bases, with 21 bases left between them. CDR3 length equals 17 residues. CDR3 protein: CASSLGPGGQVSYEQYF. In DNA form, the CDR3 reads TGTGCCAGCAGCTTGGGCCCGGGGGGACAGGTGAGCTACGAGCAGTACTTC. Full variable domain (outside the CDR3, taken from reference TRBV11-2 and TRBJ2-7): EAGVAQSPRYKIIEKRQSVAFWCNPISGHATLYWYQQILGQGPKLLIQFQNNGVVDDSQLPKDRFSAERLKGVDSTLKIQPAKLEDSAVYLCASSLGPGGQVSYEQYFGPGTRLTVT.

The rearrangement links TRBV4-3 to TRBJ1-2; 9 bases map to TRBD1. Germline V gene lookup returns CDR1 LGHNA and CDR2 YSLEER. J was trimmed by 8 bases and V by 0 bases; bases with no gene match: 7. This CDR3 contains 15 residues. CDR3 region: CASSQERQGEVGYTF. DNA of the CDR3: TGCGCCAGCAGCCAAGAGCGACAGGGGGAGGTAGGCTACACCTTC.

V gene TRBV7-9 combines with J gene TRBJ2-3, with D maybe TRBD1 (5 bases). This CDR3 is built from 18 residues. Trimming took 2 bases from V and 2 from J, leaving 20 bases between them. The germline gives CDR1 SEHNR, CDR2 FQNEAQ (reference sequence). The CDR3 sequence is CASSLLGSLQALTDTQYF. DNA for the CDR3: TGTGCCAGCAGCTTACTGGGGTCATTACAGGCCCTCACAGATACGCAGTATTTT.

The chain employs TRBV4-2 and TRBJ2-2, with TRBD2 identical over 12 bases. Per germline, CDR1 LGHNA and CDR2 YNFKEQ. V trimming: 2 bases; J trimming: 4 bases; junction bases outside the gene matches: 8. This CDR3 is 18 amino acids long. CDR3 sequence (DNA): TGTGCCAGCAGCCAATCCCAACCGGGACTAGCGGGCACCGGGGAGCTGTTTTTT. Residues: CASSQSQPGLAGTGELFF.

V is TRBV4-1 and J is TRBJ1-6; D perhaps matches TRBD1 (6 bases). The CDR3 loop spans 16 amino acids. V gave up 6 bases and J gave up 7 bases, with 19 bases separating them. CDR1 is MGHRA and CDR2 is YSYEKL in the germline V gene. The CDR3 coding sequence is TGCGCCAGCAGTCAACCTTGGGGACATCAAAATTCACCCCTCCACTTT. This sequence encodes CASSQPWGHQNSPLHF.

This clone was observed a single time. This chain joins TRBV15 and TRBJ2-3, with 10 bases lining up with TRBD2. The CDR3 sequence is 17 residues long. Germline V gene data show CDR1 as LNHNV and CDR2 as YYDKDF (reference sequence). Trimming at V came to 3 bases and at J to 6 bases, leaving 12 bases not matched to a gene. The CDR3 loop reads CATSRSIAGGVRDTQYF. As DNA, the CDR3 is TGTGCCACCAGCAGGTCCATAGCGGGGGGAGTGAGGGATACGCAGTATTTT.

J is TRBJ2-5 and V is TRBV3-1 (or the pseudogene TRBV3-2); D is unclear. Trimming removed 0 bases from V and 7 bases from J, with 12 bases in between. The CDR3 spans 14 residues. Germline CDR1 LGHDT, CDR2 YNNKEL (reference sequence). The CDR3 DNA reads TGTGCCAGCAGCCAAGATAACCGAAGAGGGACCCAGTACTTC. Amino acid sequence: CASSQDNRRGTQYF.

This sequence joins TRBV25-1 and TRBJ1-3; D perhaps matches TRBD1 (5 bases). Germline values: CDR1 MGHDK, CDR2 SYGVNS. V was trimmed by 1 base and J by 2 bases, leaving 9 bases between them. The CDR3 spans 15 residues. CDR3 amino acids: CASSEWGGTGNTIYF. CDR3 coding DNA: TGTGCCAGCAGTGAATGGGGGGGTACTGGAAACACCATATATTTT.

The CDR3 here is CALRPATYEQYF. Written as DNA, the CDR3 is TGTGCCTTGAGGCCAGCAACCTACGAGCAGTACTTC. This chain uses TRBV10-3 with TRBJ2-7; unclear D gene. Trimming pared 11 bases from V and 2 bases from J, leaving 13 bases between. This CDR3 contains 12 residues. Germline V CDR1 and CDR2: ENHRY, SYGVKD.

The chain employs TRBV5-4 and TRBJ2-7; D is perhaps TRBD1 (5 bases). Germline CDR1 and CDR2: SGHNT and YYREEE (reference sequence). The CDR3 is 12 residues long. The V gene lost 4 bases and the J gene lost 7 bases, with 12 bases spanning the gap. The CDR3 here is CASSADSLEQYF. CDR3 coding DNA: TGTGCCAGCAGCGCTGACAGCCTTGAGCAGTACTTC.

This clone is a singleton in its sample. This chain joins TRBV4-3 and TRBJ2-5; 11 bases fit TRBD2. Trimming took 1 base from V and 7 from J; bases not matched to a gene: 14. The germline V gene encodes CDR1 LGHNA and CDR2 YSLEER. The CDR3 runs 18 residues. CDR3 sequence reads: CASSQAHSSGRPFWTQYF. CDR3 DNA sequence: TGCGCCAGCAGCCAAGCCCATTCTAGCGGGAGGCCCTTCTGGACCCAGTACTTC.

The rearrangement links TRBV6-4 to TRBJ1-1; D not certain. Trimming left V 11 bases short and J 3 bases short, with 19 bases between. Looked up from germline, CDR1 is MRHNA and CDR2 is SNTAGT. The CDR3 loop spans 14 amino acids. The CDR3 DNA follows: TGTGCCCCCTCAGCAGGTAAGTTTTACACTGAAGCTTTCTTT. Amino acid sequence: CAPSAGKFYTEAFF.

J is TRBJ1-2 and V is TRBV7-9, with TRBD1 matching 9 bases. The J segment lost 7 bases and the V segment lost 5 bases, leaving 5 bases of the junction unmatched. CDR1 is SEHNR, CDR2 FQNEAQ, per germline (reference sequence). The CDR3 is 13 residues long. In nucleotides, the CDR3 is TGTGCCAGCAGCACCGGACAGGGGTTTGGCTACACCTTC. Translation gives CASSTGQGFGYTF. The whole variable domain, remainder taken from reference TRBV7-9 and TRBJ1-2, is DTGVSQNPRHKITKRGQNVTFRCDPISEHNRLYWYRQTLGQGPEFLTYFQNEAQLEKSRLLSDRFSAERPKGSFSTLEIQRTEQGDSAMYLCASSTGQGFGYTFGSGTRLTVV.